This paragraph reports one TCR beta chain. This record comes from a study of blood T cell repertoires in COVID-19. Study-level information: Acute and convalescent COVID-19 specimens originated in the United States, Italy and Spain. T cells, B-cell-depleted T cells, or PBMCs provided the cDNA or gDNA that served as material.

The germline gives CDR1 GTSNPN, CDR2 SVGIG (reference sequence). The CDR3 is 13 amino acids. V was clipped by 3 bases and J by 5 bases, with 13 bases between them. Original data processing: How many nucleated cells were present was estimated from reference gene primer amplification. Sequencing used immunoSEQ multiplex PCR; TCRdb keeps in-frame clones, though not all of them. V, J and clone size derive from that table, while D and trimming were established from the DNA sequence. The profile shows approximately 280,000 clones, approximately 85% of them singletons. The rearrangement links TRBV30 to TRBJ1-2; D may be TRBD1 (6 bases). The sample consisted of peripheral blood. This TCR was recovered from an older woman with acute or convalescent COVID-19. The CDR3 DNA is TGTGCCTGGAGCGGGGGGGCCAGGTATGGCTACACCTTC. Protein: CAWSGGARYGYTF.